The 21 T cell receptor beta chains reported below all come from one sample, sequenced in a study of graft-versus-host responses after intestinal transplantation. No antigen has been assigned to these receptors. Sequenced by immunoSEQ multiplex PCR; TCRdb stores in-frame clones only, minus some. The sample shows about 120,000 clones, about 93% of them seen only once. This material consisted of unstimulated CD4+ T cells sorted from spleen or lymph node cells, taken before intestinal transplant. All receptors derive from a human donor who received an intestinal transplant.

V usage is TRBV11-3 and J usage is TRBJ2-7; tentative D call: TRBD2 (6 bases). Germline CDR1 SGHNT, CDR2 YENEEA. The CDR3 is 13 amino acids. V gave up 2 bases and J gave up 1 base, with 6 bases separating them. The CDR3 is CASSLRGSYEQYF. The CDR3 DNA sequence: TGTGCCAGCAGCTTACGGGGGTCCTACGAGCAGTACTTC.

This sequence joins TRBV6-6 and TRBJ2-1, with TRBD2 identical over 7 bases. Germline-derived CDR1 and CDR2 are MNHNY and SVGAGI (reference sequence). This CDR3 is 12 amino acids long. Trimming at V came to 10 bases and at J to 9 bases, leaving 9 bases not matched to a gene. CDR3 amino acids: CATRGVWSEQFF. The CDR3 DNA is TGTGCCACCCGGGGGGTCTGGAGTGAGCAGTTCTTC.

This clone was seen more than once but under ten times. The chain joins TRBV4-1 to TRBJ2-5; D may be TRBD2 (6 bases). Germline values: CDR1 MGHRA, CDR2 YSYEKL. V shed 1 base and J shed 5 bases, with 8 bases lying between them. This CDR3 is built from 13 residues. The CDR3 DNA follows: TGCGCCAGCAGCCAAGGGACTACGGAGACCCAGTACTTC. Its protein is CASSQGTTETQYF.

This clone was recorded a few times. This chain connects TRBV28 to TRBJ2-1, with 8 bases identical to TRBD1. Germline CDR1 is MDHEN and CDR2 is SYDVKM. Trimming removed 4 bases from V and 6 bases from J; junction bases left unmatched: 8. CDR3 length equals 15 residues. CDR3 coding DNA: TGTGCCAGCAGTTCCTTGGACAGGGTCGGCAATGAGCAGTTCTTC. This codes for CASSSLDRVGNEQFF.

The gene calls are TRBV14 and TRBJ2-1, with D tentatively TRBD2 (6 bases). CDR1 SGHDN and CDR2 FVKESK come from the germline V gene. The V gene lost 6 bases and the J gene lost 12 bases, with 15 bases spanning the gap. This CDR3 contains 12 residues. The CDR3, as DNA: TGTGCCAGCAGTCCCTCGGGAGCCCGGCAGTTCTTC. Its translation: CASSPSGARQFF.

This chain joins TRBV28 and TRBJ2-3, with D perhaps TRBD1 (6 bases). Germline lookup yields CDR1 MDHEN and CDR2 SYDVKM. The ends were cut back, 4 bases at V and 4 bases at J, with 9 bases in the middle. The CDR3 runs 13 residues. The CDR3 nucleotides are TGTGCCAGCAGTTACGAGGGGGCAGATACGCAGTATTTT. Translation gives CASSYEGADTQYF.

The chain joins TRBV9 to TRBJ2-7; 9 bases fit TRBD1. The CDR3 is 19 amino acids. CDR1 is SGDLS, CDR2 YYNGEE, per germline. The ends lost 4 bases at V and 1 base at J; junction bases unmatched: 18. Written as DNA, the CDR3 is TGTGCCAGCAGCTCAACGGACAGGGGTAGACTGGGGAGTTCCTACGAGCAGTACTTC. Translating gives CASSSTDRGRLGSSYEQYF.

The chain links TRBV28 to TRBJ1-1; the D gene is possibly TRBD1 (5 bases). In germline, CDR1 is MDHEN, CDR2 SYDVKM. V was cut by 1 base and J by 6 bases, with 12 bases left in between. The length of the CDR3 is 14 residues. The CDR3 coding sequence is TGTGCCAGCAGTTTATCAGGGTGGGTTGCTGAAGCTTTCTTT. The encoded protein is CASSLSGWVAEAFF.

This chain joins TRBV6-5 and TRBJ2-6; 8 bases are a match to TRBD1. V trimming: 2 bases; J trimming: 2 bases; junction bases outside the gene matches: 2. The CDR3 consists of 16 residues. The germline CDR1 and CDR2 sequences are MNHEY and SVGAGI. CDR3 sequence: CASSYDRGAGANVLTF. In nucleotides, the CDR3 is TGTGCCAGCAGTTACGACAGGGGTGCTGGGGCCAACGTCCTGACTTTC.

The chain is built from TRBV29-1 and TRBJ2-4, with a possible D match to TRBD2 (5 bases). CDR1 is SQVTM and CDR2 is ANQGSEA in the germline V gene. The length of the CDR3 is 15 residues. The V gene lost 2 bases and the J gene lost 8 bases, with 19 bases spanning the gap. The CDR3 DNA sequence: TGCAGCGTTGAACTCGGAGGTAGGGCGAGGGACATTCAGTACTTC. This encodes CSVELGGRARDIQYF.

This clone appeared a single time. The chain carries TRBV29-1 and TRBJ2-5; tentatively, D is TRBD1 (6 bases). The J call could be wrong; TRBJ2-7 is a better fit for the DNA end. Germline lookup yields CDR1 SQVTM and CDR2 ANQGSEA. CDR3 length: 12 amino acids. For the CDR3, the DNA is TGCAGCGTTGGGACAGCAACCTACGAGCAGTACTTC. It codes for CSVGTATYEQYF.

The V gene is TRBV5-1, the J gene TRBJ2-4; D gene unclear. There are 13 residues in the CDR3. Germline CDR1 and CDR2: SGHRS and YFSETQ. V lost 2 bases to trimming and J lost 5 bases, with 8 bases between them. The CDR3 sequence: CASSFTAENIQYF. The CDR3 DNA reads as TGCGCCAGCAGCTTTACGGCGGAAAACATTCAGTACTTC.

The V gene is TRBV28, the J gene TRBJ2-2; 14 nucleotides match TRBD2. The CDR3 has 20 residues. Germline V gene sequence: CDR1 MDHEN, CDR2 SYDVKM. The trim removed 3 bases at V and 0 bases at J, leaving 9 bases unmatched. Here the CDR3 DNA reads TGTGCCAGCAGTTTGTGGAGACTAGCGGGAGGGCCCTCGAACACCGGGGAGCTGTTTTTT. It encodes CASSLWRLAGGPSNTGELFF. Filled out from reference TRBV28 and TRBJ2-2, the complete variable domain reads DVKVTQSSRYLVKRTGEKVFLECVQDMDHENMFWYRQDPGLGLRLIYFSYDVKMKEKGDIPEGYSVSREKKERFSLILESASTNQTSMYLCASSLWRLAGGPSNTGELFFGEGSRLTVL.

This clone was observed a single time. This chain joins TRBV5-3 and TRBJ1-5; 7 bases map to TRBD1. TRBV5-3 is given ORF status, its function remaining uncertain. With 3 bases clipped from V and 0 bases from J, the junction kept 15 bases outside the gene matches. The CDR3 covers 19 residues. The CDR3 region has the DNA TGTGCCAGAAGCTCAATGACGGACAGGACAGTGGATAGCAATCAGCCCCAGCATTTT. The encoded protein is CARSSMTDRTVDSNQPQHF.

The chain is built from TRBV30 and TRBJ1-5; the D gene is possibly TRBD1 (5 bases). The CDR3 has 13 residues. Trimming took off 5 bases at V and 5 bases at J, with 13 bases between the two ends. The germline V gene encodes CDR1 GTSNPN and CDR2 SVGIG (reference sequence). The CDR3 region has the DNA TGTGCCTGGGCGAGAGGGGTGCATCAGCCCCAGCATTTT. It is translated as CAWARGVHQPQHF.

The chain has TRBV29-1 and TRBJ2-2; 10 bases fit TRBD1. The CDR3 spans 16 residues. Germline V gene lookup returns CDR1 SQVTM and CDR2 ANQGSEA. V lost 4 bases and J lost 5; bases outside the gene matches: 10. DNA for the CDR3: TGCAGCGTTGCCGGCATTGACAGGGGGCTAACCGGGGAGCTGTTTTTT. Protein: CSVAGIDRGLTGELFF.

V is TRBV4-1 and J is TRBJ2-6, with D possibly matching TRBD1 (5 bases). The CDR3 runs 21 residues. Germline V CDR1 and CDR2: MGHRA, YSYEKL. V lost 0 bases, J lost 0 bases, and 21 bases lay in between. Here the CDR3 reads CASSQEGVGQVFHSGANVLTF. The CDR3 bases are TGCGCCAGCAGCCAAGAAGGGGTAGGCCAGGTTTTCCACTCTGGGGCCAACGTCCTGACTTTC.

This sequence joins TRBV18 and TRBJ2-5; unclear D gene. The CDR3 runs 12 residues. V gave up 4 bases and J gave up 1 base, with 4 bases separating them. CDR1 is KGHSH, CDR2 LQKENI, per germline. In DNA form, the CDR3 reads TGTGCCAGCTCACGCAGCCAAGAGACCCAGTACTTC. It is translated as CASSRSQETQYF.

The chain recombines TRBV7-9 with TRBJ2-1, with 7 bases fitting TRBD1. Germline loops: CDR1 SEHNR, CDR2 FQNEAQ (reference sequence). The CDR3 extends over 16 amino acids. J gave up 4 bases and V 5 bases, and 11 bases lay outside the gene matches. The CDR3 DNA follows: TGTGCCAGCAGCCTTTACAAAGGGACAGCTTACAATGAGCAGTTCTTC. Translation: CASSLYKGTAYNEQFF. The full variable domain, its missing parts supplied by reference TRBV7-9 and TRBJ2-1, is DTGVSQNPRHKITKRGQNVTFRCDPISEHNRLYWYRQTLGQGPEFLTYFQNEAQLEKSRLLSDRFSAERPKGSFSTLEIQRTEQGDSAMYLCASSLYKGTAYNEQFFGPGTRLTVL.

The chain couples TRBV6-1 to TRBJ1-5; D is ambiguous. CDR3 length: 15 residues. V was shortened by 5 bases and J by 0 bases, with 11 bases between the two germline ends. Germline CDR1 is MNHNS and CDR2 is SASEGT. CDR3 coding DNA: TGTGCCAGCAGTAGGAGTTCCTATAGCAATCAGCCCCAGCATTTT. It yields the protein CASSRSSYSNQPQHF.

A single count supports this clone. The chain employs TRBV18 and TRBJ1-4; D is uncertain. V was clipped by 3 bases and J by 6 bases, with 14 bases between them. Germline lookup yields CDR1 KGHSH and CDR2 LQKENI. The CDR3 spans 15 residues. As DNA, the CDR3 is TGTGCCAGCTCACCGGGCGTCAGTTATTATGAAAAACTGTTTTTT. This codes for CASSPGVSYYEKLFF. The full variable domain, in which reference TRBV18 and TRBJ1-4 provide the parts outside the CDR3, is NAGVMQNPRHLVRRRGQEARLRCSPMKGHSHVYWYRQLPEEGLKFMVYLQKENIIDESGMPKERFSAEFPKEGPSILRIQQVVRGDSAAYFCASSPGVSYYEKLFFGSGTQLSVL.